This T cell receptor beta chain was profiled in a study of post-analysis software for immune sequencing data. Study observations and caveats: Significantly lower normalized Chao1 diversity was found in patients with multiple sclerosis relative to controls.

Unique molecular identifiers tagged the TCR beta cDNA libraries. The T cell input of about 0.95 to 11 million gave a few hundred thousand cDNA molecules. TCRdb passed the PCR reads through MiXCR, listing each CDR3 protein once. The profile shows about 810,000 distinct CDR3 sequences, roughly 50% of them singletons. Notes on this clonotype: Its matching antigen is unknown.

The sample comprised blood. The origin of this receptor is a girl aged 10 to 17 with multiple sclerosis.

The CDR3 region is CASSLVLGRGQFF. CDR3 DNA: TGTGCCAGCAGCTTAGTTCTGGGACGAGGGCAGTTCTTC. The V gene is TRBV7-2, the J gene TRBJ2-1; D may correspond to TRBD1 or TRBD2 (5 bases each). The CDR3 loop spans 13 amino acids. Germline V gene sequence: CDR1 SGHTA, CDR2 FQGNSA. V lost 1 base to trimming and J lost 12 bases, with 13 bases between them.